This T cell receptor (beta chain) was recovered during a study of T-cell reconstitution after alpha-beta-depleted transplantation in children. Unique molecular identifiers were built into the TCRbeta library. TCRdb re-analysed the PCR reads in MiXCR, keeping a single row per CDR3 protein. Of around 380,000 distinct CDR3 sequences in the sample, 11% were seen once. The sample holds a few counts of this clonotype. V shed 2 bases and J 3 bases; nucleotides not matched to a gene: 9. CDR1 and CDR2 (germline): DFQATT, SNEGSKA (reference sequence). This CDR3 spans 15 amino acids. The chain has TRBV20-1 and TRBJ2-7, with 8 bases matching TRBD2. The source was PBMCs from the stem cell graft donor, collected from the stem cell graft. This clonotype was obtained from a human donor who donated a stem cell graft to a child with acute myeloid leukemia. The CDR3 sequence is CSARRPSGYVYEQYF. In DNA, the CDR3 is TGCAGTGCTAGACGGCCTAGCGGGTATGTCTACGAGCAGTACTTC.